This is a list of T cell receptor beta chains from one sample in a study of CD4 T cell repertoires in COVID-19. Here immunoSEQ multiplex PCR was the method, and the copy in TCRdb shows in-frame clones only, minus some. The repertoire holds approximately 79,000 clones, 83% seen once, with about 0.5% in the top ten. The material sequenced was CD4+ T cells from peripheral blood, taken after recovery from COVID-19. The receptors stem from a human donor who had COVID-19. CDR3s leave out the opening cysteine and the closing phenylalanine or tryptophan. The order of the fields is clone size, V gene, D gene, J gene, CDR3 protein. A D gene is named only where the DNA matches it firmly. Expanded clones get a size class; other rows say once, few or many, or leave the size out.

clone size: -; V gene: TRBV14; D gene: -; J gene: TRBJ1-1; CDR3 protein: ASSQDRREAATAF
clone size: -; V gene: TRBV27; D gene: TRBD1; J gene: TRBJ2-5; CDR3 protein: ASSPDRGQGQETQY
clone size: -; V gene: TRBV19; D gene: TRBD1; J gene: TRBJ2-7; CDR3 protein: ASSMVGQGAGEQY
clone size: -; V gene: TRBV15; D gene: -; J gene: TRBJ2-6; CDR3 protein: ATSRDLAAGANVLT
clone size: -; V gene: TRBV30; D gene: -; J gene: TRBJ2-1; CDR3 protein: AWSSGTYNEQF
clone size: -; V gene: TRBV5-1; D gene: -; J gene: TRBJ1-4; CDR3 protein: ASSLRQNNEKLF
clone size: -; V gene: TRBV6-1; D gene: -; J gene: TRBJ2-5; CDR3 protein: ASSEGRQLVKSQY
clone size: -; V gene: TRBV10-1; D gene: TRBD1; J gene: TRBJ2-7; CDR3 protein: ASSEGTGKEGQY
clone size: -; V gene: TRBV28; D gene: -; J gene: TRBJ1-5; CDR3 protein: ASATGNQPQH
clone size: -; V gene: TRBV15; D gene: -; J gene: TRBJ1-1; CDR3 protein: ATTALRNTEAF
clone size: -; V gene: TRBV10-3; D gene: TRBD2; J gene: TRBJ2-1; CDR3 protein: AISEGGGSYNEQF
clone size: -; V gene: TRBV19; D gene: TRBD1; J gene: TRBJ1-1; CDR3 protein: ASSLGQGAMNTEAF
clone size: once; V gene: TRBV30; D gene: -; J gene: TRBJ2-3; CDR3 protein: AWGDTDTQY
clone size: -; V gene: TRBV7-7; D gene: TRBD1; J gene: TRBJ1-2; CDR3 protein: ASSLRSGDRGPYGYT
clone size: once; V gene: TRBV6-5; D gene: TRBD2; J gene: TRBJ2-1; CDR3 protein: ASSTGLAAYNEQF
clone size: -; V gene: TRBV4-2; D gene: TRBD2; J gene: TRBJ2-5; CDR3 protein: ASSQGTSGSFETQY
clone size: -; V gene: TRBV5-6; D gene: TRBD2; J gene: TRBJ2-1; CDR3 protein: ASSQYGGASYNEQF
clone size: few; V gene: TRBV7-9; D gene: -; J gene: TRBJ2-5; CDR3 protein: ASSLLGLGEETQY
clone size: -; V gene: TRBV28; D gene: -; J gene: TRBJ1-1; CDR3 protein: ASLKRGRNTEAF
clone size: -; V gene: TRBV12-3/TRBV12-4; D gene: -; J gene: TRBJ2-1; CDR3 protein: ASSVKTIQPF
clone size: -; V gene: TRBV5-1; D gene: -; J gene: TRBJ1-4; CDR3 protein: ASKAAEREKLF
clone size: -; V gene: TRBV24-1; D gene: -; J gene: TRBJ1-2; CDR3 protein: ATSPLGREVYGYT
clone size: -; V gene: TRBV7-8; D gene: TRBD1; J gene: TRBJ1-5; CDR3 protein: ASSLGGQGTNQPQH
clone size: -; V gene: TRBV28; D gene: TRBD1; J gene: TRBJ2-1; CDR3 protein: ASSGTVNNEQF
clone size: -; V gene: TRBV3-1/TRBV3-2; D gene: -; J gene: TRBJ1-2; CDR3 protein: ASSQVGRERINGYT
clone size: -; V gene: TRBV30; D gene: TRBD1; J gene: TRBJ1-4; CDR3 protein: AWSTHFGQEINEKLF
clone size: -; V gene: TRBV28; D gene: -; J gene: TRBJ1-1; CDR3 protein: ASSFRIRNTEAF
clone size: few; V gene: TRBV21-1; D gene: -; J gene: TRBJ2-5; CDR3 protein: ASSKVCTSGVQETQY
clone size: few; V gene: TRBV9; D gene: -; J gene: TRBJ2-1; CDR3 protein: ASSAQGGSYNEQF
clone size: once; V gene: TRBV7-9; D gene: TRBD1; J gene: TRBJ1-2; CDR3 protein: ASSSDRAFYGYT
clone size: -; V gene: TRBV5-8; D gene: -; J gene: TRBJ1-2; CDR3 protein: ASSLFTVGYT
clone size: -; V gene: TRBV19; D gene: -; J gene: TRBJ1-2; CDR3 protein: ASSNQGRHYGYT
clone size: -; V gene: TRBV7-8; D gene: TRBD1; J gene: TRBJ1-1; CDR3 protein: ASRTGGGFGNTEAF
clone size: -; V gene: TRBV13; D gene: -; J gene: TRBJ2-2; CDR3 protein: ASSRGRTGELF
clone size: -; V gene: TRBV19; D gene: -; J gene: TRBJ2-7; CDR3 protein: ASSTGDSWTGYEQY
clone size: -; V gene: TRBV27; D gene: -; J gene: TRBJ1-5; CDR3 protein: ASSPQAGNQPQH
clone size: -; V gene: TRBV5-1; D gene: -; J gene: TRBJ2-6; CDR3 protein: ASSLDGQTGANVLT
clone size: -; V gene: TRBV19; D gene: -; J gene: TRBJ2-1; CDR3 protein: ASSIDLRAEQF
clone size: -; V gene: TRBV19; D gene: -; J gene: TRBJ1-1; CDR3 protein: ASTDPPGPEAF
clone size: medium-sized; V gene: TRBV11-3; D gene: TRBD1; J gene: TRBJ1-6; CDR3 protein: ASRHHRGIALSPLH
clone size: few; V gene: TRBV25-1; D gene: TRBD1; J gene: TRBJ2-5; CDR3 protein: ASSARQGYRETQY
clone size: -; V gene: TRBV11-3; D gene: -; J gene: TRBJ2-2; CDR3 protein: ASSLGSGELF
clone size: -; V gene: TRBV3-1/TRBV3-2; D gene: -; J gene: TRBJ1-5; CDR3 protein: ASSQEAGADQPQH
clone size: -; V gene: TRBV7-8; D gene: -; J gene: TRBJ1-2; CDR3 protein: ASSHLGVGGYT